These T cell receptor beta chains were read from a single sample in a study of T cells in Graves' hyperthyroidism and ophthalmopathy. TCRdb ran MiXCR on the multiplex PCR reads and lists one entry per CDR3 protein. The repertoire consists of some 460,000 distinct CDR3 sequences, with about 15% occurring once and the leading ten covering 7.7%. The specimen sequenced was blood. The receptor set was obtained from a woman aged 18-30 years with Graves' hyperthyroidism. Each CDR3 is given with its conserved first and last residue. A D gene is named only where the DNA matches it firmly. Expanded clones are given a class, and other clones once, few, many or no size at all.

>.|11|TRBV20-1|many|TRBJ2-5
TGCAGTGCTAGTTCGTCCGGGGCCCAGTACTTC
CSASSSGAQYF
>.|14|TRBV28|many|TRBJ1-2
TGTGCCAGCAGACTCCCGACTTTTAACTATGGCTACACCTTC
CASRLPTFNYGYTF
>.|15|TRBV18|many|TRBJ1-1
TGTGCCAGCTCGCTACAGGGCTCTCCGAACACTGAAGCTTTCTTT
CASSLQGSPNTEAFF
>.|15|TRBV13|many|TRBJ2-5
TGTGCCAGCAGCCCCCCGACAGGTGTCCAAGAGACCCAGTACTTC
CASSPPTGVQETQYF
>.|12|TRBV20-1|many|TRBJ2-7
TGCAGTGCTAAGGACCGCTACTACGAGCAGTACTTC
CSAKDRYYEQYF
>TRBD1|14|TRBV12-3/TRBV12-4|many|TRBJ2-7
TGTGCCAGCAGTTGGACAGGGGCCTCCTACGAGCAGTACTTC
CASSWTGASYEQYF
>TRBD2|17|TRBV2|many|TRBJ2-5
TGTGCCAGCACCAGACTAGCGGGGGCGCCGAGGAAGGAGACCCAGTACTTC
CASTRLAGAPRKETQYF
>TRBD2|14|TRBV29-1|many|TRBJ2-7
TGCAGCGTTAACCCTAGCGGGGCATCCTACGAGCAGTACTTC
CSVNPSGASYEQYF
>.|12|TRBV6-2/TRBV6-3|many|TRBJ2-7
TGTGCCAGCAGTTGGGACCTCCCCCGGCAGTACTTC
CASSWDLPRQYF
>.|15|TRBV30|many|TRBJ2-2
TGTGCCTGGACGGCCAGCGGGTCGAACACCGGGGAGCTGTTTTTT
CAWTASGSNTGELFF
>.|14|TRBV20-1|many|TRBJ1-2
TGCAGTGCTCCCCTGTTTTCAGCTAACTATGGCTACACCTTC
CSAPLFSANYGYTF
>.|15|TRBV19|.|TRBJ1-2
TGTGCCAGTATCCCGAGGGGAACAGAGGAGGCTGGCTACACCTTC
CASIPRGTEEAGYTF
>.|15|TRBV27|many|TRBJ2-7
TGTGCCAGCAGTTTGTGGGGGAGCAACTCCTACGAGCAGTACTTC
CASSLWGSNSYEQYF
>.|15|TRBV4-1|many|TRBJ1-2
TGCGCCAGCAGCCACCCCGGACAGAAAATCTATGGCTACACCTTC
CASSHPGQKIYGYTF
>.|13|TRBV10-3|few|TRBJ1-6
TGTGCCATCAGTGTCATAGAGAGGGTTTCCCTCCACTTT
CAISVIERVSLHF
>.|14|TRBV18|.|TRBJ1-2
TGTGCCAACTCACCCGACGGAGGGGATAGTGGCTACACCTTC
CANSPDGGDSGYTF
>TRBD1|13|TRBV20-1|many|TRBJ1-6
TGCAGTGCTTTACAGGGGGCTAATTCACCCCTCCACTTT
CSALQGANSPLHF
>TRBD2|17|TRBV2|many|TRBJ2-1
TGTGCCAGCAGTGGGACTAGCGGGGGGAGCTCCTACAATGAGCAGTTCTTC
CASSGTSGGSSYNEQFF